This T cell receptor (beta chain) was sequenced for a study of OX40 agonist ivuxolimab in advanced cancers. For the wider study: Ivuxolimab, which targeted the costimulatory receptor OX40 (CD134), was an agonistic, fully human IgG2 monoclonal antibody. Peripheral TCRbeta sequencing aimed to test whether ivuxolimab altered TCR sequence diversity and caused clonal T-cell expansion. Of the roughly 50 dose-escalation patients, hepatocellular carcinoma was present in around 20, melanoma in roughly 15, renal cell carcinoma in 9 and head and neck cancer in 9. A male proportion of roughly 80% and a mean age of roughly 58 years, ranging from roughly 23 to 80, were recorded for the dose-escalation cohort. Patients were allowed to have had prior anti-PD-1, anti-PD-L1 or anti-CTLA-4 therapy, and approximately 37% of the dose-escalation patients had been treated with checkpoint inhibitors. The paper describes the monotherapy dose-escalation part (N of about 55 patients) of the phase I trial of ivuxolimab. Intravenous ivuxolimab was administered to patients every 2 weeks at six dose levels: 0.01, 0.1, 0.3, 1.5, 3 and 10 mg/kg. Partial responses occurred in three dose-escalation patients, of whom one had hepatocellular carcinoma and two had cutaneous melanoma. Findings and caveats that apply to the study as a whole: After ivuxolimab, more expanded clones were found on average in CD8+ T cells than in CD4+ T cells. Antigen specificity was not determined for the clonally expanded peripheral T cells. Partial responders in the 0.1-3.0 mg/kg groups had among the lowest normalized peripheral clonal expansion, especially among CD8+ T cells. Clonal expansion of both CD4+ and CD8+ blood T cells was observed from baseline to week 6 at doses 0.1 to 3.0 mg/kg. Low levels of normalized T-cell clonal expansion were also seen in some nonresponding patients.

Patients with autoimmune disease history or receiving systemic immunosuppression were excluded from the trial. Peripheral blood for TCR sequencing was drawn from every dose cohort at baseline, at cycle 4 day 1 and at cycle 7 day 1. Samples came from an open-label, multicenter, first-in-human phase I dose-escalation trial of ivuxolimab. Adults with locally advanced or metastatic melanoma, renal cell, hepatocellular, or head and neck squamous cell carcinoma were enrolled in the trial. Before TCR sequencing, CD4+ and CD8+ T cells were separately sorted from peripheral blood. With regard to this clone: What this receptor recognizes is not known. Base qualities are not provided; no much larger clone lies one nucleotide away.

To sequence the TCRbeta CDR3 region, genomic DNA was isolated from the sorted cells. The immunoSEQ Assay was used to sequence the TCRbeta CDR3 regions. The table was pulled from immuneACCESS by TCRdb, which kept in-frame rearrangements only. Such tables lose some clones; where checked, under half of the loss comes from unresolved V genes, and the rest has no known cause. In this sample the table shows some 60,000 clones, around 88% of which occur a single time. The ten largest clonotypes hold roughly 13% of the sample. CDR1 LGHNA and CDR2 YNFKEQ were looked up in the germline V gene. Trimming takes 4 bases off V and 2 bases off J; junction bases not matched to a gene: 10. The CDR3 has 17 amino acids, counting the end cysteine and phenylalanine. The DNA shown is the 51-base CDR3, in frame from base 1.

This clonotype was obtained from an adult with an advanced solid tumor such as melanoma, head and neck, liver or kidney cancer. The chain is made from TRBV4-2 and TRBJ2-1, and TRBD2 matches 8 of the central bases. Here the sequenced sample was CD4+ or CD8+ T cells sorted from blood, taken in a trial of the OX40 agonist ivuxolimab. The nucleotides are TGTGCCAGCAGCCCCCGGGTCGGGCGGGAGGCCTACAATGAGCAGTTCTTC. Its coded protein is CASSPRVGREAYNEQFF.